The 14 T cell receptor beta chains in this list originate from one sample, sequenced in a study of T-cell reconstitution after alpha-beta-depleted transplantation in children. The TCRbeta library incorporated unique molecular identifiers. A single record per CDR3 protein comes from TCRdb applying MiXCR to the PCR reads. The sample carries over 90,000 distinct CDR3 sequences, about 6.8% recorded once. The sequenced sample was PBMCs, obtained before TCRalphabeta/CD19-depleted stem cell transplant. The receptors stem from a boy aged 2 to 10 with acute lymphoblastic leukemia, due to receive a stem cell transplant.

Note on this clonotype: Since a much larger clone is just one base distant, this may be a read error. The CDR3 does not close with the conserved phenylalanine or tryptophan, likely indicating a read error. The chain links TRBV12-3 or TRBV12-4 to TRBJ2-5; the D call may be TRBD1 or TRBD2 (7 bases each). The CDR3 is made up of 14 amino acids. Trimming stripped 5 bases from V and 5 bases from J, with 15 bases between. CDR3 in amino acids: CASSLQGGLETQYL. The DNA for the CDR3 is TGTGCCAGCAGTCTGCAGGGGGGGCTGGAGACCCAGTACCTC.

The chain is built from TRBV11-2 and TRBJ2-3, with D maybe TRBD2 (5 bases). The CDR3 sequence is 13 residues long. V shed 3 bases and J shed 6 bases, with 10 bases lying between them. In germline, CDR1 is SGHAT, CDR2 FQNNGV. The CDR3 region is CASSFLERDTQYF. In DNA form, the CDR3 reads TGTGCCAGCAGCTTCTTGGAGCGGGATACGCAGTATTTT.

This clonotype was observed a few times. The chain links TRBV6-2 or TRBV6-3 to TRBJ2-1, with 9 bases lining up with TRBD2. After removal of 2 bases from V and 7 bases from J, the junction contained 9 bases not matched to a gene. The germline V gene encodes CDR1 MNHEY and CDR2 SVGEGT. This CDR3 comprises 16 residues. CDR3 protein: CASSYVASGALNEQFF. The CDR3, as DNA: TGTGCCAGCAGTTACGTGGCTAGCGGGGCTCTTAATGAGCAGTTCTTC.

The CDR3 spells CASSLVVGARTDTQYF. As DNA, the CDR3 is TGTGCCAGCAGCTTAGTTGTGGGGGCGCGCACAGATACGCAGTATTTT. The chain has TRBV7-2 and TRBJ2-3, with D perhaps TRBD1 (6 bases). The CDR3 runs to 16 residues. Germline assignment: CDR1 SGHTA and CDR2 FQGNSA. The ends were cut back, 1 base at V and 1 base at J, with 12 bases in the middle.

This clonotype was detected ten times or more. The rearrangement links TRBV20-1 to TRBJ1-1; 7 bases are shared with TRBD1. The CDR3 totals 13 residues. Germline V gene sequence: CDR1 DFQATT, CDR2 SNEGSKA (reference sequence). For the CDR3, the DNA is TGCAGCTTGGAGACAGGGAGGCACACTGAAGCTTTCTTT. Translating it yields CSLETGRHTEAFF.

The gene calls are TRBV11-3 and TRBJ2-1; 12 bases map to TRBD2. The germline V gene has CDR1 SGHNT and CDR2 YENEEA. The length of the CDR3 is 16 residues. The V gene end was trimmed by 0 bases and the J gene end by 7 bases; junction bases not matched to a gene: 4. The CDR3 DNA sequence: TGTGCCAGCAGCTTAGATCGGCTAGCGGGGGGGAATGAGCAGTTCTTC. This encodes CASSLDRLAGGNEQFF.

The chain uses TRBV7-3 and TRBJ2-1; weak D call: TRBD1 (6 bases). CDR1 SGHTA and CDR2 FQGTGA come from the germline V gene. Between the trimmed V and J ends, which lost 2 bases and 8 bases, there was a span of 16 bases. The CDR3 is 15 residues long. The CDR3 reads CASSLGITGYDEQFF. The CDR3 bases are TGTGCCAGCAGCTTAGGCATCACAGGGTACGATGAGCAGTTCTTC.

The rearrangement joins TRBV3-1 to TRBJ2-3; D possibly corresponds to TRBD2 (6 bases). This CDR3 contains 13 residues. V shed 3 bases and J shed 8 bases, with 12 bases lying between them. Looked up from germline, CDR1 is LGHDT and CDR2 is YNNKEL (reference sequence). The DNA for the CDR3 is TGTGCCAGCAGCCATTCGATGGGGGGTACGCAGTATTTT. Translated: CASSHSMGGTQYF.

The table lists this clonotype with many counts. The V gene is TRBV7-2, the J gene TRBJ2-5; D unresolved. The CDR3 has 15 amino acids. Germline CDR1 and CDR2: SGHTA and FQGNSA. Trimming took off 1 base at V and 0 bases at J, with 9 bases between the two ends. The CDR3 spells CASSLVAHNQETQYF. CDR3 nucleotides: TGTGCCAGCAGCTTAGTAGCCCACAACCAAGAGACCCAGTACTTC.

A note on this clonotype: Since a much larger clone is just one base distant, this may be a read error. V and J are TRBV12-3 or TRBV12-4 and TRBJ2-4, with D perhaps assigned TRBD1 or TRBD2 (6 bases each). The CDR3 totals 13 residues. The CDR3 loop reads CASTLFLEGGVGF. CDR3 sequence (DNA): TGTGCCAGCACTCTATTCCTCGAGGGGGGCGTCGGATTC.

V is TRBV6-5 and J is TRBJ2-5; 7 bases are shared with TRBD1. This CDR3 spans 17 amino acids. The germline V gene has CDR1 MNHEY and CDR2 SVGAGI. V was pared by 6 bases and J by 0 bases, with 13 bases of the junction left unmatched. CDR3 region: CASSQRLDRSYQETQYF. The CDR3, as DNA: TGTGCCAGCAGCCAACGACTGGACAGGTCGTACCAAGAGACCCAGTACTTC.

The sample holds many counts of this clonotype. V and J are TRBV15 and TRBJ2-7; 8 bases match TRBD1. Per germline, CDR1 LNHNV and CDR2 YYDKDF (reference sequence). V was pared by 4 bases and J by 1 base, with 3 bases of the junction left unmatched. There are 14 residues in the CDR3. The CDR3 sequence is CATSKTGGSYEQYF. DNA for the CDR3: TGTGCCACCAGCAAAACAGGGGGATCCTACGAGCAGTACTTC.

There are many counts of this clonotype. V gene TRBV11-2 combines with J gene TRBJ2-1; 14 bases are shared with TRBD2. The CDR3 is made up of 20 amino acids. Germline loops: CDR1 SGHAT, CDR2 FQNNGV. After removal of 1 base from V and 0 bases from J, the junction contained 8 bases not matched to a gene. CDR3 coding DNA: TGTGCCAGCAGCTTAGGAGGACTAGCGGGGGGCCGCTCCTCCTACAATGAGCAGTTCTTC. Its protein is CASSLGGLAGGRSSYNEQFF.

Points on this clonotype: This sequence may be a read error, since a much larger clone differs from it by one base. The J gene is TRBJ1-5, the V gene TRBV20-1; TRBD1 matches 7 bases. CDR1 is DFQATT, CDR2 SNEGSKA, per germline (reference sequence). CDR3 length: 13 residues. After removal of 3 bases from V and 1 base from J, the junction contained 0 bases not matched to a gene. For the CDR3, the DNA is TGCAGTGCTAGGGGACAGAGCAATCAGCCCCAGCATTTT. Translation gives CSARGQSNQPQHF.